The clone carrying this T cell receptor beta chain was seen more than once but under ten times. This entry belongs to a study of T cells in Graves' hyperthyroidism and ophthalmopathy. TCR beta CDR3 regions were amplified from RNA transcripts. An initial round of RT-PCR targeting the TCR CDR3 relied on the HTBI primer set. TCRdb re-called the multiplex PCR reads with MiXCR, one entry per CDR3 protein. This sample has around 610,000 distinct CDR3 sequences, with about 14% found just once. V gave up 0 bases and J gave up 0 bases, with 9 bases separating them. The CDR3 length is 16 residues. CDR1 is MNHEY, CDR2 SVGAGI, per germline.

The receptor was derived from a woman between 40 and 55 years old with Graves' ophthalmopathy. J is TRBJ1-3 and V is TRBV6-5; D is uncertain. Material for sequencing was blood. In DNA form, the CDR3 reads TGTGCCAGCAGTTACTCGAAGTACGTCTCTGGAAACACCATATATTTT. It is translated as CASSYSKYVSGNTIYF.